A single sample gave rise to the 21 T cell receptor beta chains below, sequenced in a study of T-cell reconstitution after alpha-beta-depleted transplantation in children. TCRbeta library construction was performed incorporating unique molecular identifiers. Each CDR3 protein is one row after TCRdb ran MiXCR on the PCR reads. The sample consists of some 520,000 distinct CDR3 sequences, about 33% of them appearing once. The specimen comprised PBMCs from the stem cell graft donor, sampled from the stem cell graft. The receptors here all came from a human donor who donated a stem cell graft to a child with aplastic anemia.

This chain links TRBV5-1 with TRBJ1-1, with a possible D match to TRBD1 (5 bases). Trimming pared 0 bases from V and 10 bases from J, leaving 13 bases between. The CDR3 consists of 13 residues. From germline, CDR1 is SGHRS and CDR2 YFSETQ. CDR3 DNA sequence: TGCGCCAGCAGCTTGGTGGCGGGGGTGGGAGCTTTCTTT. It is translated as CASSLVAGVGAFF.

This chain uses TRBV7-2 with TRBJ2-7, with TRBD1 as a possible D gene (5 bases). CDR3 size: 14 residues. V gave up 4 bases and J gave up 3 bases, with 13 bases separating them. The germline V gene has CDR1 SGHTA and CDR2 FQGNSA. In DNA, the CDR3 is TGTGCCAGCAGCTCCCAGGGCCTTGGCTACGAGCAGTACTTC. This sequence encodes CASSSQGLGYEQYF.

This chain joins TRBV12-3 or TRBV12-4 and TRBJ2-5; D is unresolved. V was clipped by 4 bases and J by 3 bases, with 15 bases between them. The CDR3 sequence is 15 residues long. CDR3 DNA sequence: TGTGCCAGCAGTTCAATGAAGACTGAGGAAGAGACCCAGTACTTC. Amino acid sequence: CASSSMKTEEETQYF.

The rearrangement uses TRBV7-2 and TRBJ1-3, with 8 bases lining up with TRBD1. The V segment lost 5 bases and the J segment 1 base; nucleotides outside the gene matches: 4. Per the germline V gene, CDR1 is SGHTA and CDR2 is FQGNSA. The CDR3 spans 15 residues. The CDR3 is CASSRNRGSGNTIYF. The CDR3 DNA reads TGTGCCAGCAGCCGAAACAGGGGGTCTGGAAACACCATATATTTT.

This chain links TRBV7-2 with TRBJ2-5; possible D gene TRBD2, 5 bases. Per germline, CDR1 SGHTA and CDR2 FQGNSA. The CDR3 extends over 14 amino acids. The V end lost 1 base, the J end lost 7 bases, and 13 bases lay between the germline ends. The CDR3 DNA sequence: TGTGCCAGCAGCTTAGTCCCACGGGGTGGGACCCAGTACTTC. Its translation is CASSLVPRGGTQYF.

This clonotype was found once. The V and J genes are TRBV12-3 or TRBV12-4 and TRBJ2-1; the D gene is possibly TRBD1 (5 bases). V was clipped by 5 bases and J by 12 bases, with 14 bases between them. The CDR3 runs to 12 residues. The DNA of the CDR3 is TGTGCCAGCAGTAAAACCCAGGGTCCGCAGTTCTTC. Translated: CASSKTQGPQFF.

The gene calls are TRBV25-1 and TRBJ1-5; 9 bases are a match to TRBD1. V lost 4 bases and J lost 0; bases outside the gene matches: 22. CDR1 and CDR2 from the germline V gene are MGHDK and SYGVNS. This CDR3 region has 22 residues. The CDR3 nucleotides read TGTGCCAGCAGTGGTGGGGAGGTAGGGGACAGGGCAGGAGTATATAGCAATCAGCCCCAGCATTTT. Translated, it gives CASSGGEVGDRAGVYSNQPQHF.

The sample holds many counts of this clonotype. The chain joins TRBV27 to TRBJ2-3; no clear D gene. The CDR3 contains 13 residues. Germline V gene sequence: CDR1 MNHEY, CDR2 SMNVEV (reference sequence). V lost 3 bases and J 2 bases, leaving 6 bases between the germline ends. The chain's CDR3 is CASSFRSTDTQYF. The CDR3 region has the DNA TGTGCCAGCAGTTTTCGGTCCACAGATACGCAGTATTTT.

CDR3 DNA sequence: TGTGCCAGCAGTTTCCCGGGCGGTGAGCAGTTCTTC. Its translation: CASSFPGGEQFF. The chain is built from TRBV27 and TRBJ2-1, with no clear D. In germline, CDR1 is MNHEY, CDR2 SMNVEV (reference sequence). Trimming left V 3 bases short and J 9 bases short, with 9 bases between. This CDR3 is built from 12 residues.

Here the CDR3 reads CASSSLGRNTEAFF. DNA of the CDR3: TGTGCCAGCAGTTCCCTGGGGCGGAACACTGAAGCTTTCTTT. This rearrangement joins TRBV6-2 or TRBV6-3 to TRBJ1-1; D is possibly TRBD1 (5 bases). The V end was cut by 4 bases, the J end by 1 base, with 10 bases between. Germline-derived CDR1 and CDR2 are MNHEY and SVGEGT. The CDR3 is 14 residues long.

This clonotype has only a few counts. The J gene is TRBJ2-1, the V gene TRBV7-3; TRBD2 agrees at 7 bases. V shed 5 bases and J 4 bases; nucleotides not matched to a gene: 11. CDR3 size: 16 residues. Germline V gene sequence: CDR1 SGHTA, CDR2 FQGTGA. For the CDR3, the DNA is TGTGCCAGCAGCACCGGGACTACGCGGCAATACAATGAGCAGTTCTTC. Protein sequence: CASSTGTTRQYNEQFF.

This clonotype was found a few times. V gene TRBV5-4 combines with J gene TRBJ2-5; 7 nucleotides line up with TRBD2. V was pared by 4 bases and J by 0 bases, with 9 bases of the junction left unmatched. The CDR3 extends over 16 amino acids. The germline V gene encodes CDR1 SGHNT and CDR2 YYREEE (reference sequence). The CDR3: CASSARTRADQETQYF. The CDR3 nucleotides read TGTGCCAGCAGCGCCCGGACTAGGGCGGACCAAGAGACCCAGTACTTC.

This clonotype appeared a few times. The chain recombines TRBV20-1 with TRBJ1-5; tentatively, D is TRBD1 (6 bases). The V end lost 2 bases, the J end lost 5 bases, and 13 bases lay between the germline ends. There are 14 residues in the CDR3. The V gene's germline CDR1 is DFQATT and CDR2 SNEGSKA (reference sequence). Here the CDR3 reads CSARFGRGHQPQHF. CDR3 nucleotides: TGCAGTGCTAGATTTGGCAGGGGCCATCAGCCCCAGCATTTT.

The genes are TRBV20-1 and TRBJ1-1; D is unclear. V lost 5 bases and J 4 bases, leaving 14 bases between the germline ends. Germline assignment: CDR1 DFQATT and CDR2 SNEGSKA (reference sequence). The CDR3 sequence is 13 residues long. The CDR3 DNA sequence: TGCAGTGCTGGGAACCCCCCGAGCACTGAAGCTTTCTTT. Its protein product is CSAGNPPSTEAFF.

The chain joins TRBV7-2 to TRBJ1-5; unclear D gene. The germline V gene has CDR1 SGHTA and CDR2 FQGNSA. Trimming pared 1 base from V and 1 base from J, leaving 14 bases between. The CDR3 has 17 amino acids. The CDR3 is CASSLGASPGSNQPQHF. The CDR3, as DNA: TGTGCCAGCAGCTTAGGGGCGTCGCCGGGCAGCAATCAGCCCCAGCATTTT.

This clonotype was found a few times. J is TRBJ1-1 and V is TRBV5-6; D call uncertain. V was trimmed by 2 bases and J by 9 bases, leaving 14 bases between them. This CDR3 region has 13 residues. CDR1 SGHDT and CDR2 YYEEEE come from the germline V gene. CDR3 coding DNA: TGTGCCAGCAGCTTCAGCAAGGGAGGCAAAGCTTTCTTT. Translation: CASSFSKGGKAFF.

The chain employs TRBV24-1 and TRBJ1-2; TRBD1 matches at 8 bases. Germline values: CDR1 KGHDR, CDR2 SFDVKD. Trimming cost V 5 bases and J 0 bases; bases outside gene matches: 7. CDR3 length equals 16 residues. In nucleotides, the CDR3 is TGTGCCACCAGTGGAGGGACAGGAGGCCCTAACTATGGCTACACCTTC. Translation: CATSGGTGGPNYGYTF.

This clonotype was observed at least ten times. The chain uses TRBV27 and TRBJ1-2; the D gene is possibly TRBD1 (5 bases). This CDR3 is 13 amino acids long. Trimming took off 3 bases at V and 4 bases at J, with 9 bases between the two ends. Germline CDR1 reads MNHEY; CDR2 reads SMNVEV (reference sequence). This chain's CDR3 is CASSLGPGYGYTF. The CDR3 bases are TGTGCCAGCAGTTTGGGGCCAGGCTATGGCTACACCTTC.

The CDR3 DNA reads as TGCGCCAGCAGCTTGGGGGGGACTAGCGGGAGCACAGATACGCAGTATTTT. Translation gives CASSLGGTSGSTDTQYF. V gene TRBV5-1 combines with J gene TRBJ2-3, with 12 positions matching TRBD2. The germline gives CDR1 SGHRS, CDR2 YFSETQ. The CDR3 is 17 residues long. V lost 0 bases to trimming and J lost 0 bases; unmatched junction nucleotides: 2.

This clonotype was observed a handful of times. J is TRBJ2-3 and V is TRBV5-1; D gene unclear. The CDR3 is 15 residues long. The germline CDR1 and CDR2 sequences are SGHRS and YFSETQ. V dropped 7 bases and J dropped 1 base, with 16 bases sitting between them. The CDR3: CASRPRVDGTDTQYF. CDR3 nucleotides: TGCGCCAGCCGTCCTCGGGTCGACGGCACAGATACGCAGTATTTT.

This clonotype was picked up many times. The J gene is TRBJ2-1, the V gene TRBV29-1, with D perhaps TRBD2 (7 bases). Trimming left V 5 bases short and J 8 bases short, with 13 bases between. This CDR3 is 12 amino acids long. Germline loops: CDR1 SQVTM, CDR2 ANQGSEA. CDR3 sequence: CSVKLGGHEQFF. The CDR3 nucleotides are TGCAGCGTTAAATTGGGGGGGCATGAGCAGTTCTTC.